Listed here are 20 T cell receptor beta chains from one sample, sequenced in a study of blood T cell repertoires in COVID-19. The data were produced by immunoSEQ multiplex PCR, yet TCRdb's version contains in-frame clones alone and is incomplete. The repertoire holds about 240,000 clones, about 86% seen once, with under 6.5% in the top ten. What was sequenced was peripheral blood. Every receptor here comes from a man in his fifties or sixties with acute or convalescent COVID-19.

This clone was counted a few times. The rearrangement links TRBV14 to TRBJ1-2; TRBD1 matches at 7 bases. The V segment lost 1 base and the J segment 4 bases; nucleotides outside the gene matches: 12. Germline values: CDR1 SGHDN, CDR2 FVKESK. The CDR3 spans 17 residues. The CDR3 protein is CASSQGLSGQATYGYTF. For the CDR3, the DNA is TGTGCCAGCAGCCAAGGCCTAAGTGGACAGGCTACCTATGGCTACACCTTC.

V is TRBV7-2 and J is TRBJ2-1, with 9 bases matching TRBD2. This CDR3 is 16 amino acids long. V shed 3 bases, J shed 6 bases, and the junction held 9 bases outside the gene matches. Germline V CDR1 and CDR2: SGHTA, FQGNSA. CDR3 residues: CASSFFSLAGSNEQFF. The CDR3 nucleotides read TGTGCCAGCAGCTTTTTTTCACTAGCGGGCTCCAATGAGCAGTTCTTC.

The chain combines TRBV5-4 with TRBJ2-7; 7 bases agree with TRBD1. The junction had 10 bases not matched to a gene; V was cut back by 2 bases and J by 2 bases. The CDR3 has 16 amino acids. Germline V gene data show CDR1 as SGHNT and CDR2 as YYREEE (reference sequence). The CDR3 is CASSFDRDSGTYEQYF. CDR3 DNA sequence: TGTGCCAGCAGCTTCGACCGGGACAGTGGAACCTACGAGCAGTACTTC. The variable domain in full, with the rest retrieved from reference TRBV5-4 and TRBJ2-7, is ETGVTQSPTHLIKTRGQQVTLRCSSQSGHNTVSWYQQALGQGPQFIFQYYREEENGRGNFPPRFSGLQFPNYSSELNVNALELDDSALYLCASSFDRDSGTYEQYFGPGTRLTVT.

The chain has TRBV28 and TRBJ1-2; TRBD1 aligns across 8 bases. The CDR3 loop spans 14 amino acids. Germline assignment: CDR1 MDHEN and CDR2 SYDVKM. J lost 8 bases, V lost 3 bases, and 8 bases had no gene match. The CDR3: CASSLSRGLGGYTF. In nucleotides, the CDR3 is TGTGCCAGCAGTTTGTCCAGGGGGCTTGGAGGCTACACCTTC.

The CDR3 is CASSQPGVGTGELFF. CDR3 bases: TGTGCCAGCAGCCAACCGGGAGTAGGAACCGGGGAGCTGTTTTTT. This chain uses TRBV3-1 (or the pseudogene TRBV3-2) with TRBJ2-2; D may be TRBD2 (6 bases). Germline V lookup: CDR1 LGHDT, CDR2 YNNKEL (reference sequence). Deletions cut 2 bases from V and 5 bases from J, with 12 bases between. This CDR3 has 15 amino acids.

V and J are TRBV5-4 and TRBJ1-1; D might be TRBD1 (5 bases). Per germline, CDR1 SGHNT and CDR2 YYREEE (reference sequence). This CDR3 has 13 amino acids. Trimming took off 4 bases at V and 1 base at J, with 8 bases between the two ends. The CDR3 here is CASSVDRNTEAFF. CDR3 DNA sequence: TGTGCCAGCAGCGTAGACAGGAACACTGAAGCTTTCTTT.

V and J are TRBV12-5 and TRBJ1-2; no clear D. Germline V gives CDR1 LGHNT, CDR2 FRNRAP. CDR3 length equals 12 residues. Between the trimmed V and J ends, which lost 6 bases and 2 bases, there was a span of 7 bases. This CDR3 reads CASGNSNYGYTF. The DNA of the CDR3 is TGTGCTAGTGGAAATTCGAACTATGGCTACACCTTC.

J is TRBJ2-2 and V is TRBV11-2; 11 bases fit TRBD2. This CDR3 spans 14 amino acids. V lost 8 bases and J lost 5; bases outside the gene matches: 4. The germline V gene has CDR1 SGHAT and CDR2 FQNNGV. The CDR3 coding sequence is TGTGCCAGCCTGGGACTAGCGGCGACCGGGGAGCTGTTTTTT. Translating gives CASLGLAATGELFF.

This CDR3 is CASSPTGQPNTGELFF. Here the CDR3 DNA reads TGTGCCAGCAGCCCAACGGGACAGCCGAACACCGGGGAGCTGTTTTTT. This sequence joins TRBV11-3 and TRBJ2-2, with 7 bases aligning to TRBD1. There are 16 residues in the CDR3. The junction had 6 bases not matched to a gene; V was cut back by 5 bases and J by 0 bases. Germline V gene sequence: CDR1 SGHNT, CDR2 YENEEA. Together with reference TRBV11-3 and TRBJ2-2, the CDR3 gives the full variable domain: EAGVVQSPRYKIIEKKQPVAFWCNPISGHNTLYWYLQNLGQGPELLIRYENEEAVDDSQLPKDRFSAERLKGVDSTLKIQPAELGDSAVYLCASSPTGQPNTGELFFGEGSRLTVL.

This rearrangement joins TRBV7-2 to TRBJ2-3; 10 nucleotides align to TRBD2. The CDR3 length is 19 residues. With 5 bases clipped from V and 1 base from J, the junction kept 15 bases outside the gene matches. Germline CDR1 SGHTA, CDR2 FQGNSA. As DNA, the CDR3 is TGTGCCAGCAGCCTCTGGGGTAGCGGGAGGTCCCGGGGCACAGATACGCAGTATTTT. Amino acids: CASSLWGSGRSRGTDTQYF.

The J gene is TRBJ1-4, the V gene TRBV10-3; D possibly corresponds to TRBD1 (6 bases). The germline gives CDR1 ENHRY, CDR2 SYGVKD. CDR3 length: 14 amino acids. The V end was cut by 6 bases, the J end by 5 bases, with 13 bases between. CDR3 bases: TGTGCCATCAGGGGAGACAGGTCGAATGAAAAACTGTTTTTT. Protein: CAIRGDRSNEKLFF.

V and J are TRBV28 and TRBJ1-1, with D possibly being TRBD1 (5 bases). CDR1 and CDR2 (germline): MDHEN, SYDVKM. This CDR3 comprises 13 residues. V was shortened by 3 bases and J by 7 bases, with 12 bases between the two germline ends. The CDR3, as DNA: TGTGCCAGCAGTTTTCAGGTGGGGGGTGAAGCTTTCTTT. Protein product: CASSFQVGGEAFF. Filled out from reference TRBV28 and TRBJ1-1, the complete variable domain reads DVKVTQSSRYLVKRTGEKVFLECVQDMDHENMFWYRQDPGLGLRLIYFSYDVKMKEKGDIPEGYSVSREKKERFSLILESASTNQTSMYLCASSFQVGGEAFFGQGTRLTVV.

There are a few counts of this clone. The chain combines TRBV5-1 with TRBJ2-7; 10 nucleotides match TRBD1. The CDR3 contains 15 residues. V lost 2 bases and J lost 2; bases outside the gene matches: 4. Germline CDR1 and CDR2: SGHRS and YFSETQ. The CDR3, as DNA: TGCGCCAGCAGCTTAGGGACAGGGGTCCCCTACGAGCAGTACTTC. Translation: CASSLGTGVPYEQYF.

The chain recombines TRBV25-1 with TRBJ1-1, with D tentatively TRBD1 (6 bases). From germline, CDR1 is MGHDK and CDR2 SYGVNS. V shed 7 bases and J shed 0 bases, with 15 bases lying between them. The length of the CDR3 is 15 residues. CDR3 bases: TGTGCCAGCAACCCGCGGGGGGCGGTGAACACTGAAGCTTTCTTT. Translated, it gives CASNPRGAVNTEAFF.

The V call is TRBV30, the J call TRBJ2-7, with 7 positions matching TRBD1. The CDR3 contains 14 residues. Germline V gene sequence: CDR1 GTSNPN, CDR2 SVGIG (reference sequence). Trimming removed 5 bases from V and 2 bases from J; junction bases left unmatched: 9. The CDR3 DNA is TGTGCCTGGTCTATGGACAGGCGGACCTACGAGCAGTACTTC. It encodes CAWSMDRRTYEQYF.

This sequence joins TRBV3-1 (or the pseudogene TRBV3-2) and TRBJ1-1, with TRBD1 identical over 11 bases. V lost 4 bases to trimming and J lost 3 bases; unmatched junction nucleotides: 7. This CDR3 contains 16 residues. The germline V gene has CDR1 LGHDT and CDR2 YNNKEL (reference sequence). In nucleotides, the CDR3 is TGTGCCAGCAGCCTGGACAGGGGGCTTGTAGACACTGAAGCTTTCTTT. Translating gives CASSLDRGLVDTEAFF.

The chain is built from TRBV12-1 and TRBJ2-3; TRBD2, the table's D call, lacks a check against the DNA. TRBV12-1 is flagged as a pseudogene. CDR3 length: 16 amino acids. The CDR3 region is CASSFARREGLDTQYF. For the CDR3, the DNA is TGTGCCAGCAGCTTTGCGAGGCGGGAGGGCCTGGATACGCAGTATTTT.

The chain recombines TRBV11-2 with TRBJ2-7; 13 nucleotides match TRBD2. After removal of 5 bases from V and 2 bases from J, the junction contained 12 bases not matched to a gene. Germline CDR1 is SGHAT and CDR2 is FQNNGV. The CDR3 is 18 amino acids. This CDR3 is CASSAGLAGALLAYEQYF. The CDR3 bases are TGTGCCAGCAGCGCCGGACTAGCGGGAGCCCTCTTGGCCTACGAGCAGTACTTC.

The rearrangement uses TRBV5-4 and TRBJ2-5, with 10 bases matching TRBD1. Germline CDR1 reads SGHNT; CDR2 reads YYREEE (reference sequence). The V gene end was trimmed by 1 base and the J gene end by 2 bases; junction bases not matched to a gene: 8. The CDR3 has 17 residues. CDR3 nucleotides: TGTGCCAGCAGCTTGCCCCGGGACAGGGGCCTTCAAGAGACCCAGTACTTC. This gives the protein CASSLPRDRGLQETQYF.

This chain joins TRBV9 and TRBJ2-2; D is unresolved. Germline values: CDR1 SGDLS, CDR2 YYNGEE. CDR3 length equals 15 residues. Trimming removed 0 bases at V and 8 bases at J, with 14 bases between. This CDR3 is CASSVGGLPSGELFF. The CDR3 DNA follows: TGTGCCAGCAGCGTAGGCGGCCTGCCCTCAGGGGAGCTGTTTTTT. The full variable domain, its missing parts supplied by reference TRBV9 and TRBJ2-2, is DSGVTQTPKHLITATGQRVTLRCSPRSGDLSVYWYQQSLDQGLQFLIQYYNGEERAKGNILERFSAQQFPDLHSELNLSSLELGDSALYFCASSVGGLPSGELFFGEGSRLTVL.